Below, one T cell receptor (beta chain) is given with its context. What it recognizes is unknown. These data belong to a study of TIL therapy for anti-PD-1-resistant metastatic lung cancer. For the study at large: Tumors carried a median roughly 1.5 non-synonymous mutations per megabase.

Sample time point: pre-treatment sample, taken before nivolumab and TIL therapy. Pleural nodules or supraclavicular lymph nodes made up most of the excised metastases sampled. Patients then received nivolumab; progressors got lymphodepletion, TIL and IL-2. Sequencing used immunoSEQ v3. The repertoire was sequenced with immunoSEQ multiplex PCR; TCRdb's copy has only in-frame clones and lacks some. The table lists roughly 92,000 clones, roughly 65% of them singletons. CDR3 length: 16 residues. Per the germline V gene, CDR1 is MNHEY and CDR2 is SVGAGI. V was pared by 0 bases and J by 0 bases, with 12 bases between. Study outcomes and limitations: Many TIL product clones were absent from baseline tumor, suggesting clonal contraction. Compared with baseline intratumoral T cells, expanded TIL cultures were more clonal and less diverse (approximately 6.4% vs 31%).

The V and J genes are TRBV6-5 and TRBJ2-7, with unresolved D. The material was tumor tissue, obtained at baseline. The clonotype was recovered from a person aged 25 to 85 with non-small cell lung cancer. The CDR3 nucleotides read TGTGCCAGCAGTTACTCGTACAGACGGAGCTCCTACGAGCAGTACTTC. This codes for CASSYSYRRSSYEQYF.